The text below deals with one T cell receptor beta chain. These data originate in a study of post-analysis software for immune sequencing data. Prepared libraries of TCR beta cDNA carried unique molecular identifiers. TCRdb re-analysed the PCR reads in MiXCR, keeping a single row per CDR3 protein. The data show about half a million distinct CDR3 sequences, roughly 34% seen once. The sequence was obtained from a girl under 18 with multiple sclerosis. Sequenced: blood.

The CDR3 DNA reads TGCAGCGTTGAAGTGGGGACAGACCCGTACGAGCAGTACTTC. Protein product: CSVEVGTDPYEQYF. The gene calls are TRBV29-1 and TRBJ2-5, with 7 bases matching TRBD1. Judging by the DNA end, TRBJ2-7 fits better; the J call may be wrong. Germline assignment: CDR1 SQVTM and CDR2 ANQGSEA. The CDR3 runs 14 residues.